The entry below gives a single TCR beta chain sequence along with its context. CDR1 is SGHRS, CDR2 YFSETQ, per germline. This CDR3 has 20 residues. Trimming removed 4 bases from V and 0 bases from J; junction bases left unmatched: 15. These data belong to a study of response to subunit inactivated influenza vaccine. One entry per CDR3 protein results from TCRdb running MiXCR on the RT-PCR reads. In the table there are 500,000 to 600,000 distinct CDR3 sequences, approximately 16% of which are singletons. The material sequenced was CD4+ T cells sorted from PBMCs, taken roughly 24 months after vaccination. The chain carries TRBV5-1 and TRBJ2-6; 8 bases line up with TRBD1. This sequence was found in a man in his fifties or sixties who received an inactivated influenza vaccine. The CDR3 nucleotides read TGCGCCAGCAGCCAGTCCCGGGACAGGCCCATCAGCTCTGGGGCCAACGTCCTGACTTTC. This codes for CASSQSRDRPISSGANVLTF.